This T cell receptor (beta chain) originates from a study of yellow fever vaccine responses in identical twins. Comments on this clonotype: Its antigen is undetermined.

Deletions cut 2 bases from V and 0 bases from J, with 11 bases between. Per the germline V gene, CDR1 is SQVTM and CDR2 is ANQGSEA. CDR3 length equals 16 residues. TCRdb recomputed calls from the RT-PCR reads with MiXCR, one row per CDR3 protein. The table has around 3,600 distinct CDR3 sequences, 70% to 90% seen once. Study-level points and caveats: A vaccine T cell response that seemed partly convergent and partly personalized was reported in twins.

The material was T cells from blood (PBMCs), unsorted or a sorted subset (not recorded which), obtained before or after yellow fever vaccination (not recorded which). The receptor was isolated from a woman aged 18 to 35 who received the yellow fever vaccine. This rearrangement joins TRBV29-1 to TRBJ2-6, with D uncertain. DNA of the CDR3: TGCAGCGTTGAACTACGGCTTAACTCTGGGGCCAACGTCCTGACTTTC. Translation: CSVELRLNSGANVLTF. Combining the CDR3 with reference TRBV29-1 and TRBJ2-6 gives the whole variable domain SAVISQKPSRDICQRGTSLTIQCQVDSQVTMMFWYRQQPGQSLTLIATANQGSEATYESGFVIDKFPISRPNLTFSTLTVSNMSPEDSSIYLCSVELRLNSGANVLTFGAGSRLTVL.